This T cell receptor (beta chain) was retrieved from a study of blood T cell repertoires in COVID-19. Study-level background: Nucleic acid was either cDNA or gDNA, and it came from T cells, B-cell-depleted T cells, or PBMCs.

Germline V gene data show CDR1 as LNHDA and CDR2 as SQIVND (reference sequence). V lost 10 bases and J lost 1; bases outside the gene matches: 10. This CDR3 spans 14 amino acids. This clone has ten or more counts. Participants came from around 25 US areas, aged about 18 to 100 years. Assay: immunoSEQ multiplex PCR; the TCRdb copy retains only in-frame clones and omits some. Here the sample spans 400,000 to 500,000 clones, 88% being singletons. V and J are TRBV19 and TRBJ2-7; TRBD2 matches at 7 bases. The clonotype was recovered from a woman between 35 and 50 years old who had recovered from COVID-19. The sequenced sample was PBMCs or T cells enriched from blood (not recorded which). CDR3 sequence reads: CATQRDANSYEQYF. CDR3 DNA: TGTGCCACCCAGCGGGACGCGAATTCCTACGAGCAGTACTTC.